Listed below are T cell receptor beta chains from one sample, sequenced in a study of T cells in Graves' hyperthyroidism and ophthalmopathy. In TCRdb, the multiplex PCR reads were re-called with MiXCR into one record per CDR3 protein. The sample lists 350,000 to 500,000 distinct CDR3 sequences, roughly an eighth occurring once. Sequencing input: blood. These receptors all stem from a woman under 30 with Graves' hyperthyroidism. Each CDR3 is given with its conserved first and last residue. Each record gives: J gene, D gene, clone size, V gene, CDR3 DNA, CDR3 protein. A D gene is named only where the DNA matches it firmly. A row's size may be missing; if present it is once, few, many or a size class.

j_gene: TRBJ1-4
d_gene: NA
abundance: many
v_gene: TRBV11-2
CDR3nt: TGTGCCAGCAGCTACGACATAGGCCACAATGAAAAACTGTTTTTT
CDR3aa: CASSYDIGHNEKLFF

j_gene: TRBJ1-1
d_gene: NA
abundance: many
v_gene: TRBV12-3/TRBV12-4
CDR3nt: TGTGCCAGCAGTTTCGCAAGGGGCACTGAAGCTTTCTTT
CDR3aa: CASSFARGTEAFF

j_gene: TRBJ2-1
d_gene: TRBD2
abundance: few
v_gene: TRBV5-1
CDR3nt: TGCGCCAGCAGCCCCCAGCCAGGCAGGCCGGGACTAGGGTACAATGAGCAGTTCTTC
CDR3aa: CASSPQPGRPGLGYNEQFF

j_gene: TRBJ2-7
d_gene: NA
abundance: many
v_gene: TRBV6-2/TRBV6-3
CDR3nt: TGTGCCAGCAGTATACAGTGGAGCTCCTACGAGCAGTACTTC
CDR3aa: CASSIQWSSYEQYF

j_gene: TRBJ1-3
d_gene: NA
abundance: many
v_gene: TRBV6-1
CDR3nt: TGTGCCAGCAGTGAGGGATCCTACTCTGGAAACACCATATATTTT
CDR3aa: CASSEGSYSGNTIYF

j_gene: TRBJ2-3
d_gene: NA
abundance: NA
v_gene: TRBV9
CDR3nt: TGTGCCAGCAACTCAGCTGGCTACTACACAGATACGCAGTATTTT
CDR3aa: CASNSAGYYTDTQYF

j_gene: TRBJ1-5
d_gene: NA
abundance: few
v_gene: TRBV12-3/TRBV12-4
CDR3nt: TGTGCCAGCACTTTGTCGGGAAAAGATCAGCCCCAGCATTTT
CDR3aa: CASTLSGKDQPQHF

j_gene: TRBJ2-5
d_gene: TRBD2
abundance: few
v_gene: TRBV20-1
CDR3nt: TGCAGTGCTACTTGGCCTGGGGCGGGAGGGCCTAGGGGGACCCAGTACTTC
CDR3aa: CSATWPGAGGPRGTQYF

j_gene: TRBJ2-7
d_gene: NA
abundance: NA
v_gene: TRBV6-5
CDR3nt: TGTGCCAGCAGTTACACCCTTGGGGGGAGCTCCTACGAGCAGTACTTC
CDR3aa: CASSYTLGGSSYEQYF

j_gene: TRBJ2-1
d_gene: TRBD2
abundance: many
v_gene: TRBV27
CDR3nt: TGTGCCAGCAGTTTTTTCGGGAGGGACTCTTTCGAGCAGTTCTTC
CDR3aa: CASSFFGRDSFEQFF